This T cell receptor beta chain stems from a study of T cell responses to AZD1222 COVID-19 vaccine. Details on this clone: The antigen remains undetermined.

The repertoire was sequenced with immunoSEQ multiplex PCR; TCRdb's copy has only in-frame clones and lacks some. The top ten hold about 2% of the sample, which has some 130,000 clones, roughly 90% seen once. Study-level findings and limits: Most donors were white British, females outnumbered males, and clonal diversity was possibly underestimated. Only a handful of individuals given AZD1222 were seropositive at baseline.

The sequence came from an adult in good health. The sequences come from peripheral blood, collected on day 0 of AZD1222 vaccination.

The DNA of the CDR3 is TGTGCCAGTAGACCGGGACAGGGGAACACTGAAGCTTTCTTT. Amino acids: CASRPGQGNTEAFF. The chain links TRBV19 to TRBJ1-1; the match to TRBD1 covers 9 bases. Germline lookup yields CDR1 LNHDA and CDR2 SQIVND (reference sequence). This CDR3 contains 14 residues. The junction had 3 bases not matched to a gene; V was cut back by 6 bases and J by 1 base.